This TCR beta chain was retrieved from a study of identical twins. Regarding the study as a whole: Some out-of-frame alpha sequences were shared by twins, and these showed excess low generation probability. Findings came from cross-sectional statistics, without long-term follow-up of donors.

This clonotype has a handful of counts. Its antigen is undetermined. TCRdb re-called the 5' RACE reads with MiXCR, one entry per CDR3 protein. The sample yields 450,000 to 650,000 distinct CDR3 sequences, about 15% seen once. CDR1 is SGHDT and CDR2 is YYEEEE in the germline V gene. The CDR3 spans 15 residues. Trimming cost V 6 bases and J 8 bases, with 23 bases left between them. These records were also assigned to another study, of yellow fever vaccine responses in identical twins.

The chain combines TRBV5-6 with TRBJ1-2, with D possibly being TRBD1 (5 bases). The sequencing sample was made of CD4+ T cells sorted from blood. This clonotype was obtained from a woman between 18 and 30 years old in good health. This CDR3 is CASNGRARLSKGYTF. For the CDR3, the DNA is TGTGCCAGCAACGGCAGGGCGAGGCTAAGCAAAGGCTACACCTTC. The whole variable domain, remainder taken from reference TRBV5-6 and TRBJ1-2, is DAGVTQSPTHLIKTRGQQVTLRCSPKSGHDTVSWYQQALGQGPQFIFQYYEEEERQRGNFPDRFSGHQFPNYSSELNVNALLLGDSALYLCASNGRARLSKGYTFGSGTRLTVV.